Here is one TCR beta chain with its context. Its antigen is unknown. The missing conserved phenylalanine or tryptophan at the end of this CDR3 makes a read error likely. Library preparation was by 5' RACE. These reads were obtained on an Illumina HiSeq 2500. The second PCR ran for about 6 to 12 cycles and used a J-beta primer mix along with a sample-barcoded 5' primer. A template-switch 5' adaptor carrying 12 random nucleotides introduced a unique molecular identifier onto each TCR beta cDNA molecule. Each sample yielded at least 2.5 million CDR3-containing paired-end reads. First-strand cDNA was synthesized from all RNA with the Mint cDNA synthesis kit, primed by a TRBC-specific oligonucleotide. All cDNA was treated with uracil-DNA glycosylase and then went through a first 18-cycle PCR with the universal primers M1SS and BC2_uni_R. The source study handled its data this way. For normalization, 1 million high-quality reads were randomly selected from each sample, with every read carrying a distinct molecular identifier. Reads sharing molecular identifiers were discarded rather than binned into consensus sequences. CDR3 identification, clonotype clustering and error correction used MiTCR with a Q25 quality threshold and the strictest error-elimination algorithm. A nonparametric unseen species model with Euler transformation was used to estimate a lower bound on total TCR beta diversity. TCRdb reprocessing: public reads trimmed at Q25 with fastp, clones called with MiXCR, in-frame beta chains kept. CDR3 protein duplicates are merged, each entry listing the most common genes and DNA. The V and J calls reflect TCRdb's pipeline rather than the authors' work. For this sample there are some 1.4 million distinct CDR3 sequences; 42% appear just once. The ten largest clones add up to 7.9% of the sample.

These data come from a study of blood T cells in healthy people across ages (dated by TCRdb to the mid-2010s). The study in broad terms: In model experiments, template switching captured about one uniquely barcoded TCR beta cDNA molecule for every two T cells. The donors were divided into four age groups: young (average roughly 17 years), middle-aged (about 41), aged (roughly 66) and long-lived (nearly 85). Using the same blood draw, the study looked at two additional independent replicas of 1 million unique cDNA reads for two donors, one aged 18 to 30 and the other aged 80 or older. Age-related changes in TCR beta repertoire diversity were measured in the study by deep sequencing normalized with unique cDNA molecular identifiers. To avoid experimental bias, donors of different ages were randomly spread across the sequencing lanes.

The donors were roughly 39 Caucasian individuals from Russia, aged roughly 6 to 95 years, who were systemically healthy. Each donor gave 8 to 10 milliliters of peripheral blood, collected into EDTA-treated Vacutainer tubes. Ficoll-Paque density-gradient centrifugation was used to isolate PBMCs, with at least 7 million per sample. Trizol reagent was used to extract total RNA from PBMCs, with at least 5 micrograms per sample. Naive CD45RAhigh/CD27high T cell percentages were measured by flow cytometry on a PBMC aliquot from every donor. What the authors observed across the whole study: Compared with the aged group, the long-lived group had more naive CD4+ T cells, fewer expanded clones and increased TCR diversity, suggesting age selection. The percentage of naive T cells measured by flow cytometry correlated strongly with observed TCR beta diversity. As age increased, observed TCR beta diversity per million T cells dropped in a roughly linear way, and a significant reduction was already evident by age approximately 40. Estimates of total diversity based on one million sequenced T cells were regarded as lower bounds and as underestimates. Bulk unsorted PBMC profiling prevented conclusive comparison of naive and antigen-experienced compartments. Because the CMV infection status of the donors was unknown, age-related changes in expanded clonotypes may potentially have been confounded.

The origin of this receptor is a young woman in good health. Sample: blood.

The DNA sequence follows: TGTGCCAGCAGCTTAGGGTTAGGGAGTTGGGCTTTCTTA. Its amino acids are CASSLGLGSWAFL. The chain uses TRBV7-6 and TRBJ1-1; the D gene is not confidently resolved. V gives up 1 base and J gives up 11 bases, and the segment between their germline ends measures 14 bases. Taken from the germline V gene, the CDR1 and CDR2 loops are SGHVS and FNYEAQ. Ends included, the CDR3 has 13 residues. The CDR3 DNA has 39 bases and is translated from base 1.